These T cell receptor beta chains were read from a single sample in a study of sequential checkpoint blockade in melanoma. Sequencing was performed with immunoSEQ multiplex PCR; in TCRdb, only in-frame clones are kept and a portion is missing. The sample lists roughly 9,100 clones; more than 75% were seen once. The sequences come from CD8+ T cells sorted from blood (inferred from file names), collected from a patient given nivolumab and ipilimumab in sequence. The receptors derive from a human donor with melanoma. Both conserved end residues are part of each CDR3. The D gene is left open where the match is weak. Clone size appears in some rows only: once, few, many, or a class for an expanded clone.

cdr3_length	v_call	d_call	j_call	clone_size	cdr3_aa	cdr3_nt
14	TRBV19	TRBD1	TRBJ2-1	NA	CASSKDRGDNEQFF	TGTGCCAGTAGTAAGGACAGGGGCGACAATGAGCAGTTCTTC
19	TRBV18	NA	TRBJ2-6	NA	CASSPPRPTLLSGANVLTF	TGTGCCAGCTCACCACCCCGCCCCACTCTCCTCTCTGGGGCCAACGTCCTGACTTTC
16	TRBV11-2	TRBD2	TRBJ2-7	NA	CASSLDPAGEAYEQYF	TGTGCCAGCAGCTTAGATCCAGCGGGAGAGGCCTACGAGCAGTACTTC
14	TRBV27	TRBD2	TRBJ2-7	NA	CASSWTRAAYEQYF	TGTGCCAGCAGTTGGACTAGAGCCGCCTACGAGCAGTACTTC
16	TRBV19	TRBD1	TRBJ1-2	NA	CASSLGTGGRYYGYTF	TGTGCCAGTAGTCTCGGTACAGGGGGTCGCTACTATGGCTACACCTTC
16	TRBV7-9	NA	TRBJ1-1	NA	CASSLEQTSLNTEAFF	TGTGCCAGCAGCTTAGAACAGACGAGCTTAAACACTGAAGCTTTCTTT
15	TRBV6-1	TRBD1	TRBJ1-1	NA	CASRALLGGGSEAFF	TGTGCCAGCAGAGCATTACTAGGGGGCGGCTCTGAAGCTTTCTTT
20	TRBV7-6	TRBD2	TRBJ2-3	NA	CASSATPLAGQFRDTDTQYF	TGTGCCAGCAGCGCTACTCCCCTAGCGGGACAATTTCGAGACACAGATACGCAGTATTTT
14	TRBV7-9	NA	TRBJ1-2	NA	CASSPVLRLDGYTF	TGTGCCAGCAGCCCCGTTCTTCGTCTCGATGGCTACACCTTC
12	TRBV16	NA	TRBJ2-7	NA	CASSLGGYEQYF	TGTGCCAGCAGCCTAGGGGGCTACGAGCAGTACTTC
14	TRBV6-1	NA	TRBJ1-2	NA	CASGPWGHGYGYTF	TGTGCCAGCGGTCCGTGGGGGCACGGCTATGGCTACACCTTC
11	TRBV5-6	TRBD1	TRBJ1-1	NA	CASSDGTGSFF	TGTGCCAGCAGCGACGGGACAGGGTCTTTCTTT
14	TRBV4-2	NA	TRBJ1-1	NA	CASSRTKTNTEAFF	TGTGCCAGCAGCCGGACAAAGACTAACACTGAAGCTTTCTTT
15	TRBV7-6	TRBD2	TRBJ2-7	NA	CASSAEGLAGREQYF	TGTGCCAGCAGCGCAGAAGGGCTAGCGGGACGCGAGCAGTACTTC
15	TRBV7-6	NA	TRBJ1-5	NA	CASSRTSQANQPQHF	TGTGCCAGCAGCCGTACATCCCAGGCCAATCAGCCCCAGCATTTT
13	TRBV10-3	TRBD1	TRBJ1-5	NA	CAINQGANQPQHF	TGTGCCATCAACCAGGGGGCCAATCAGCCCCAGCATTTT
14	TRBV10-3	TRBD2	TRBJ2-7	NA	CAISDPAGVYEQYF	TGTGCCATCAGTGATCCAGCGGGAGTTTACGAGCAGTACTTC
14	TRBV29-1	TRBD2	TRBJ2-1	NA	CSVVLGTSGRASFF	TGCAGCGTTGTCCTAGGGACTAGCGGGAGGGCCTCGTTCTTC
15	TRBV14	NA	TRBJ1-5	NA	CASSPQGLTGVPQHF	TGTGCCAGCAGCCCCCAGGGGCTTACGGGCGTTCCCCAGCATTTT
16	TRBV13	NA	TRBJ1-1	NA	CASSPSVGGLNTEAFF	TGTGCCAGCAGCCCTTCCGTTGGGGGCCTGAACACTGAAGCTTTCTTT
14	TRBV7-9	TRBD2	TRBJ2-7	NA	CASSPREGRYEQYF	TGTGCCAGCAGCCCCCGGGAGGGCCGTTACGAGCAGTACTTC
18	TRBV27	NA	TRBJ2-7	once	CASSLSGGRGRDFYEQYF	TGTGCCAGCAGTTTATCTGGGGGCAGGGGTCGGGATTTCTACGAGCAGTACTTC
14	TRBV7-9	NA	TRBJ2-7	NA	CASSPRLGDYEQYF	TGTGCCAGCAGCCCGCGGTTGGGAGACTACGAGCAGTACTTC
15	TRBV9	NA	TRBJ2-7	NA	CASSVGATEGYEQYF	TGTGCCAGCAGCGTAGGGGCGACGGAGGGTTACGAGCAGTACTTC
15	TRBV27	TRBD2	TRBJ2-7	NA	CASSLSSGSINEQYF	TGTGCCAGCAGTCTCTCTAGCGGGAGTATCAACGAGCAGTACTTC
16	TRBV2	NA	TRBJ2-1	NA	CASRVNTRSSYNEQFF	TGTGCCAGCAGAGTGAATACACGGAGCTCCTACAATGAGCAGTTCTTC
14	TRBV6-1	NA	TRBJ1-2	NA	CASSEVGQGNGYTF	TGTGCCAGCAGTGAAGTGGGGCAGGGAAACGGCTACACCTTC
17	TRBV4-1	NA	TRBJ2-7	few	CASSQGRLRNRDYEQYF	TGCGCCAGCAGCCAAGGTCGCCTACGAAACAGGGATTACGAGCAGTACTTC
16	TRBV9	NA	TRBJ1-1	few	CASSVEGGGLDTEAFF	TGTGCCAGCAGCGTAGAGGGTGGAGGTTTGGACACTGAAGCTTTCTTT
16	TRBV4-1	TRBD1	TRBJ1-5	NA	CASSLDRGYSNQPQHF	TGCGCCAGCAGCCTGGACAGGGGATATAGCAATCAGCCCCAGCATTTT
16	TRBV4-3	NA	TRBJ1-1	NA	CASSQDPGPMNTEAFF	TGCGCCAGCAGCCAAGATCCAGGGCCCATGAACACTGAAGCTTTCTTT
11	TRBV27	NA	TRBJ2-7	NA	CASSLGGEQYF	TGTGCCAGCAGTTTAGGAGGGGAGCAGTACTTC
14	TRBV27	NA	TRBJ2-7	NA	CASSLSGRYYEQYF	TGTGCCAGCAGTTTATCGGGCAGATACTACGAGCAGTACTTC
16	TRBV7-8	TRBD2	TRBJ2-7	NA	CASKVRETRETYERYF	TGTGCCAGCAAAGTACGGGAAACGCGGGAGACCTACGAGCGGTACTTC
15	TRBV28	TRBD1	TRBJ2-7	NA	CASTLTGGVSYEQYF	TGTGCCAGCACCCTGACAGGGGGGGTCTCCTACGAGCAGTACTTC
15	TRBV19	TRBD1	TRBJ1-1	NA	CASWDRGVSSTEAFF	TGTGCCAGTTGGGACAGGGGAGTAAGTAGCACTGAAGCTTTCTTT
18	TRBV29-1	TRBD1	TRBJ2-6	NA	CSVEDPGQGVSGANVLTF	TGCAGCGTTGAAGATCCTGGACAGGGGGTTTCTGGGGCCAACGTCCTGACTTTC
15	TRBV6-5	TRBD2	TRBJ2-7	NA	CASSLTSGSNYEQYF	TGTGCCAGCAGTCTGACTAGCGGGAGTAACTACGAGCAGTACTTC
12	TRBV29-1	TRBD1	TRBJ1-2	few	CSVVTGNYGYTF	TGCAGCGTCGTGACAGGGAACTATGGCTACACCTTC
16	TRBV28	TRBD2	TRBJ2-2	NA	CASSLSPSGSLGELFF	TGTGCCAGCAGTTTATCACCTAGCGGGAGCCTAGGGGAGCTGTTTTTT
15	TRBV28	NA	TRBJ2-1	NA	CASSLEVLSYNEQFF	TGTGCCAGCAGTTTAGAGGTCCTCTCCTACAATGAGCAGTTCTTC
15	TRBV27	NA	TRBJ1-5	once	CASSLYYDSNQPQHF	TGTGCCAGCAGTCTATACTACGATAGCAATCAGCCCCAGCATTTT
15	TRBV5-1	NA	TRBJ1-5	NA	CASSLRQGLDQPQHF	TGCGCCAGCAGCTTGAGGCAGGGGCTTGATCAGCCCCAGCATTTT